This TCR beta chain was obtained from a study of cytomegalovirus exposure and HLA in healthy donors. On the study more broadly: There were fewer than 130 million unique TCR beta sequences, drawn from around 180 million T cells, in an earlier analysis.

The study ran its PCR with 60 Vbeta and 13 Jbeta primers. TCRdb keeps only in-frame clones here, not all; method: immunoSEQ multiplex PCR. The sample comprises over 95,000 clones, about 80% of which are singletons, and approximately 2.2% rests with the top ten. As regards this clone: As yet, its antigen is unknown.

Whole-study findings and limits: A later look showed TCR association rates differing by HLA locus, highest for DRB1 and lowest for HLA-C. It was 150 to 200 TCR beta chains that were listed as cytomegalovirus-associated.

The V gene lost 4 bases and the J gene lost 7 bases, with 13 bases spanning the gap. CDR1 and CDR2 (germline): SQVTM, ANQGSEA. This CDR3 is 12 amino acids long. The origin of this receptor is a human donor in good health. Sequencing was carried out using PBMCs. V and J are TRBV29-1 and TRBJ1-2; weak D call: TRBD1 (6 bases). The CDR3 coding sequence is TGCAGCGTTGGGACAGAGGGACCTGGCTACACCTTC. It codes for CSVGTEGPGYTF.